The T cell receptor beta chain described here comes from a study of blood T cell repertoires in COVID-19. Original analysis: Nucleated cell counts were estimated from reference gene primer amplification. The assay was immunoSEQ multiplex PCR, and TCRdb's table has in-frame clones only and misses some. V, J and clone size are those of that table, while D and trimming were read from the DNA. The sample holds over 100,000 clones; 90% to 95% are singletons and the top ten take 6%. The CDR3 is 16 residues long. V shed 7 bases and J 4 bases; nucleotides not matched to a gene: 14. Germline loops: CDR1 SGHVS, CDR2 FNYEAQ.

V usage is TRBV7-6 and J usage is TRBJ2-5; 8 bases align to TRBD2. The specimen was peripheral blood. The source of this sequence is a human donor in a cohort sampled during active COVID-19. The CDR3 DNA reads TGTGCCAGCAAGCCGGGAGGGCCTTTTTTGGGAGAGACCCAGTACTTC. Translation gives CASKPGGPFLGETQYF.